The clone carrying this TCR beta chain appeared a few times. The data belong to a study of T cells in Graves' hyperthyroidism and ophthalmopathy. Overall study: Sampling of peripheral blood happened at initial diagnosis, prior to any treatment.

Germline V gene lookup returns CDR1 ENHRY and CDR2 SYGVKD. V was pared by 6 bases and J by 8 bases, with 16 bases between. The CDR3 runs to 14 residues. Amplification yielded TCR beta CDR3 regions, with RNA transcripts as the source. The study used the HTBI primer set for a first-round RT-PCR of the TCR CDR3. TCRdb redid the calling of the multiplex PCR reads with MiXCR, one entry per CDR3 protein. Of roughly 630,000 distinct CDR3 sequences detected, 15% to 19% appear once; the ten largest clones hold about 7%. The sequencing sample was made of blood. The chain combines TRBV10-3 with TRBJ2-2; a weak D match, TRBD1 (6 bases). The receptor was derived from a woman aged 30 to 39 with Graves' hyperthyroidism. The CDR3 bases are TGTGCCATCAGATGGGACAAGGGTTCGGGGGAGCTGTTTTTT. It encodes CAIRWDKGSGELFF.